The next 24 T cell receptor beta chains were all read from a single sample in a study of T-cell reconstitution after alpha-beta-depleted transplantation in children. As it was prepared, the TCRbeta library received unique molecular identifiers. TCRdb re-derived calls from the PCR reads in MiXCR, one entry per CDR3 protein. This repertoire shows more than 450,000 distinct CDR3 sequences, 15% to 20% found once; its top ten account for 3.3%. The sequences come from PBMCs from the stem cell graft donor, collected from the stem cell graft. All receptors derive from a human donor who donated a stem cell graft to a child with acute lymphoblastic leukemia.

V usage is TRBV19 and J usage is TRBJ2-7; D is uncertain. CDR1 and CDR2 from the germline V gene are LNHDA and SQIVND (reference sequence). The CDR3 is 13 amino acids. V gave up 6 bases and J gave up 5 bases, with 14 bases separating them. CDR3 protein: CASRPAGSHEQYF. The CDR3, as DNA: TGTGCCAGTAGACCCGCAGGTTCCCACGAGCAGTACTTC.

This clonotype was counted a few times. V and J are TRBV5-1 and TRBJ2-3; D gene ambiguous. V was cut by 0 bases and J by 6 bases, with 8 bases left in between. The CDR3 is 13 residues long. The germline V gene has CDR1 SGHRS and CDR2 YFSETQ. The CDR3 sequence is CASSLGSRDTQYF. The CDR3 DNA follows: TGCGCCAGCAGCTTGGGCTCCCGGGATACGCAGTATTTT.

V and J are TRBV6-1 and TRBJ2-1; no reliable D call. Trimming took 5 bases from V and 1 from J, leaving 18 bases between them. The CDR3 spans 17 residues. Germline assignment: CDR1 MNHNS and CDR2 SASEGT. CDR3 in amino acids: CASSTLPGYRSYNEQFF. The CDR3 DNA follows: TGTGCCAGCAGTACCCTACCGGGCTACCGATCCTACAATGAGCAGTTCTTC.

The J gene is TRBJ1-2, the V gene TRBV7-9; D call uncertain. The germline V gene has CDR1 SEHNR and CDR2 FQNEAQ (reference sequence). V lost 5 bases and J 4 bases, leaving 8 bases between the germline ends. The CDR3 contains 12 residues. DNA for the CDR3: TGTGCCAGCAGCCTGGGTTTCTATGGCTACACCTTC. This gives the protein CASSLGFYGYTF.

This clonotype was seen at least ten times. This chain joins TRBV12-3 or TRBV12-4 and TRBJ2-2; either TRBD1 or TRBD2 may fit D (5 bases each). The CDR3 contains 12 residues. V lost 6 bases and J 6 bases, leaving 8 bases between the germline ends. As DNA, the CDR3 is TGTGCCAGCAGGAGGGGAGCCGGGGAGCTGTTTTTT. Amino acid sequence: CASRRGAGELFF.

This clonotype was observed at least ten times. An end of the junction does not agree with germline; a read error may underlie this. The chain uses TRBV27 and TRBJ2-1; D uncertain. CDR3 length: 13 amino acids. Germline V gene lookup returns CDR1 MNHEY and CDR2 SMNVEV (reference sequence). CDR3 sequence reads: CASSPRSYNEQFF. The CDR3 region has the DNA TGCGCCAGCAGCCCCCGCTCCTACAATGAGCAGTTCTTC.

This sequence joins TRBV2 and TRBJ2-1; possibly TRBD2 for D (6 bases). The germline V gene has CDR1 SNHLY and CDR2 FYNNEI. Trimming removed 9 bases at V and 9 bases at J, with 9 bases between. The CDR3 consists of 10 residues. In DNA form, the CDR3 reads TGTGCCAGTGCGGAGGGTGAGCAGTTCTTC. It translates to CASAEGEQFF.

This clonotype has only a few counts. This chain connects TRBV7-9 to TRBJ2-7; D is unresolved. This CDR3 spans 11 amino acids. The V end lost 8 bases, the J end lost 2 bases, and 7 bases lay between the germline ends. Germline CDR1 reads SEHNR; CDR2 reads FQNEAQ (reference sequence). CDR3 DNA: TGTGCCAGCGGCTATCCCTACGAGCAGTACTTC. Residues: CASGYPYEQYF.

This rearrangement joins TRBV12-3 or TRBV12-4 to TRBJ2-5; 8 nucleotides match TRBD2. The CDR3 loop spans 15 amino acids. The trim removed 3 bases at V and 5 bases at J, leaving 8 bases unmatched. The CDR3 bases are TGTGCCAGCAGTTTTTCCGGGAGGGACGGGGAGACCCAGTACTTC. Amino acid sequence: CASSFSGRDGETQYF.

The chain recombines TRBV9 with TRBJ2-3, with D perhaps matching TRBD1 or TRBD2 (5 bases each). This CDR3 is 15 amino acids long. Germline-derived CDR1 and CDR2 are SGDLS and YYNGEE. The V end was cut by 0 bases, the J end by 6 bases, with 14 bases between. CDR3 loop: CASSVAPWDEDTQYF. The CDR3 bases are TGTGCCAGCAGCGTAGCTCCGTGGGACGAGGATACGCAGTATTTT.

This clonotype has only a few counts. This chain connects TRBV5-1 to TRBJ1-1; D remains ambiguous. Trimming removed 0 bases from V and 6 bases from J, with 15 bases in between. CDR3 length equals 15 residues. Looked up from germline, CDR1 is SGHRS and CDR2 is YFSETQ. The CDR3 DNA reads TGCGCCAGCAGCTTGGGGGCCGGGCTACGCGCTGAAGCTTTCTTT. Amino acid sequence: CASSLGAGLRAEAFF.

This clonotype has a handful of counts. The V call is TRBV6-5, the J call TRBJ2-1; D might be TRBD2 (5 bases). Germline V gene sequence: CDR1 MNHEY, CDR2 SVGAGI. V was pared by 5 bases and J by 3 bases, with 11 bases between. CDR3 length: 14 residues. The CDR3: CASSTWESYNEQFF. The CDR3, as DNA: TGTGCCAGCAGTACTTGGGAGAGCTACAATGAGCAGTTCTTC.

This clonotype was counted only a few times. The chain couples TRBV27 to TRBJ2-7; no clear D. V was pared by 0 bases and J by 6 bases, with 18 bases between. Per the germline V gene, CDR1 is MNHEY and CDR2 is SMNVEV (reference sequence). The CDR3 covers 16 residues. CDR3 in amino acids: CASSLSGRGLKSEQYF. DNA of the CDR3: TGTGCCAGCAGTTTATCCGGCAGAGGATTAAAGAGCGAGCAGTACTTC.

In its sample, this clonotype was seen a few times. The V and J genes are TRBV29-1 and TRBJ2-7, with D possibly being TRBD2 (5 bases). V was pared by 7 bases and J by 0 bases, with 7 bases between. Germline V gives CDR1 SQVTM, CDR2 ANQGSEA. The CDR3 consists of 11 residues. In nucleotides, the CDR3 is TGCAGCGCAGACTACTCCTACGAGCAGTACTTC. It is translated as CSADYSYEQYF.

The chain employs TRBV5-5 and TRBJ2-1; TRBD2 agrees at 16 bases. V lost 4 bases, J lost 4 bases, and 2 bases stayed unmatched. Germline CDR1 reads SGHKS; CDR2 reads YYEKEE (reference sequence). CDR3 size: 16 residues. CDR3 protein: CASSGGLAGGYNEQFF. CDR3 DNA sequence: TGTGCCAGCAGCGGGGGACTAGCGGGAGGGTACAATGAGCAGTTCTTC.

The chain employs TRBV15 and TRBJ1-5; the D is unclear. Looked up from germline, CDR1 is LNHNV and CDR2 is YYDKDF (reference sequence). This CDR3 contains 13 residues. Trimming cost V 0 bases and J 7 bases, with 7 bases left between them. The CDR3 bases are TGTGCCACCAGCAGAGAAATAGGGCAGCCCCAGCATTTT. Encoded protein: CATSREIGQPQHF. Looking up the rest from reference TRBV15 and TRBJ1-5 gives the full variable domain: DAMVIQNPRYQVTQFGKPVTLSCSQTLNHNVMYWYQQKSSQAPKLLFHYYDKDFNNEADTPDNFQSRRPNTSFCFLDIRSPGLGDTAMYLCATSREIGQPQHFGDGTRLSIL.

V is TRBV5-1 and J is TRBJ1-2; 7 bases line up with TRBD1. CDR3 size: 18 residues. J lost 2 bases, V lost 3 bases, and 16 bases had no gene match. Germline CDR1 reads SGHRS; CDR2 reads YFSETQ. The CDR3 sequence is CASSSSTRPIQGNYGYTF. The CDR3 nucleotides are TGCGCCAGCAGCTCCTCGACCCGGCCTATACAGGGGAACTATGGCTACACCTTC.

The rearrangement links TRBV20-1 to TRBJ2-4, with a possible D match to TRBD1 (6 bases). Between the trimmed V and J ends, which lost 0 bases and 0 bases, there was a span of 9 bases. The CDR3 sequence is 15 residues long. Germline V lookup: CDR1 DFQATT, CDR2 SNEGSKA (reference sequence). The CDR3 is CSARDTGLAKNIQYF. In DNA, the CDR3 is TGCAGTGCTAGAGATACAGGGTTAGCCAAAAACATTCAGTACTTC.

This clonotype was seen repeatedly, ten times or more. This sequence joins TRBV5-5 and TRBJ2-2; no definite D call. Germline V lookup: CDR1 SGHKS, CDR2 YYEKEE (reference sequence). This CDR3 is 13 amino acids long. V lost 4 bases and J 3 bases, leaving 7 bases between the germline ends. CDR3 loop: CASSPIDTGELFF. In DNA form, the CDR3 reads TGTGCCAGCAGCCCCATCGACACCGGGGAGCTGTTTTTT.

The rearrangement links TRBV5-1 to TRBJ2-6; perhaps TRBD1 as D (6 bases). Germline CDR1 SGHRS, CDR2 YFSETQ. This CDR3 contains 16 residues. The ends were cut back, 4 bases at V and 2 bases at J, with 13 bases in the middle. CDR3 loop: CASSIGTGTGANVLTF. Written as DNA, the CDR3 is TGCGCCAGCAGCATCGGAACAGGGACTGGGGCCAACGTCCTGACTTTC.

The table lists this clonotype with a few counts. The chain is built from TRBV29-1 and TRBJ2-1, with TRBD1 as a possible D gene (6 bases). Germline-derived CDR1 and CDR2 are SQVTM and ANQGSEA. Trimming left V 0 bases short and J 4 bases short, with 10 bases between. The CDR3 contains 14 residues. In DNA form, the CDR3 reads TGCAGCGTTGAAGAAGGGACATTTTACAATGAGCAGTTCTTC. This translates into CSVEEGTFYNEQFF.

The chain combines TRBV12-3 or TRBV12-4 with TRBJ1-2; perhaps TRBD1 as D (5 bases). Trimming removed 4 bases at V and 3 bases at J, with 15 bases between. The CDR3 loop spans 15 amino acids. The CDR3 DNA is TGTGCCAGCAGTTCTAGGACAATAAGGGACTATGGCTACACCTTC. Its protein product is CASSSRTIRDYGYTF.

This clonotype turned up a few times. The chain is built from TRBV20-1 and TRBJ2-3; 10 bases line up with TRBD2. V lost 6 bases to trimming and J lost 6 bases; unmatched junction nucleotides: 12. The germline V gene encodes CDR1 DFQATT and CDR2 SNEGSKA (reference sequence). The CDR3 loop spans 15 amino acids. The CDR3 loop reads CSAKLAGLDGDTQYF. The DNA of the CDR3 is TGCAGTGCAAAACTAGCGGGGTTAGACGGGGATACGCAGTATTTT.

Only a few counts were recorded for this clonotype. This rearrangement joins TRBV3-1 to TRBJ2-1; D is unresolved. Trimming took off 1 base at V and 4 bases at J, with 5 bases between the two ends. There are 13 residues in the CDR3. Germline lookup yields CDR1 LGHDT and CDR2 YNNKEL (reference sequence). CDR3 in amino acids: CASSQALYNEQFF. The DNA of the CDR3 is TGTGCCAGCAGCCAAGCCCTTTACAATGAGCAGTTCTTC.